This T cell receptor beta chain was documented in a study of T cell responses to AZD1222 COVID-19 vaccine. Sequencing was performed with immunoSEQ multiplex PCR; in TCRdb, only in-frame clones are kept and a portion is missing. The data hold about 150,000 clones, with 88% observed a single time. Looked up from germline, CDR1 is SEHNR and CDR2 is FQNEAQ (reference sequence). Trimming removed 4 bases from V and 6 bases from J; junction bases left unmatched: 8. CDR3 length: 14 amino acids. Remarks on this clone: What it recognizes is unknown.

Overall study findings and caveats: Only a handful of AZD1222 recipients were seropositive at baseline. Females made up more of the donors, who were largely white British, and clonal diversity may have come out too low. With dominance at 160-218 and 743-854, vaccine-associated CD4 TCRs spanned spike. Close to half of all spike-specific TCRs reportedly target regions of the variants that are unmutated.

The TCR sequence derives from an adult in good health. The sample was peripheral blood, taken on day 0 of MenACWY control vaccination. The chain uses TRBV7-9 and TRBJ1-1; 7 positions match TRBD1. Here the CDR3 reads CASSSTQGIPEAFF. CDR3 nucleotide sequence: TGTGCCAGCAGCTCCACACAGGGGATCCCTGAAGCTTTCTTT.